This T cell receptor (beta chain) is drawn from a study of blood T cell repertoires in COVID-19. Across the whole study: Samples taken during acute and convalescent COVID-19 were collected in the United States, Italy and Spain. In each case, the material was cDNA or gDNA derived from T cells, B-cell-depleted T cells, or PBMCs.

Authors' methods: Reference gene primer amplification gave nucleated cell count estimates. Clones were read by immunoSEQ multiplex PCR, and TCRdb kept only the in-frame ones, dropping some. V and J calls and clone size are those listed in that table; D and trimming were worked out from the DNA. The table shows fewer than 85,000 clones, with 85% to 90% occurring only once. This CDR3 comprises 14 residues. CDR1 and CDR2 (germline): SGHTA, FQGNSA. V was clipped by 5 bases and J by 1 base; unmatched bases: 4. The receptor comes from a man aged 50 or older with active COVID-19. Source material: peripheral blood. The rearrangement uses TRBV7-2 and TRBJ1-1; 7 nucleotides match TRBD1. In DNA, the CDR3 is TGTGCCAGCAGCCAACAGGGGTCGAACACTGAAGCTTTCTTT. Translated: CASSQQGSNTEAFF.